This TCR beta chain emerged from a study of prognosis after radiotherapy for stage I lung cancer (dated by TCRdb to about 2021). With regard to the full study: Between April 2018 and January 2019, roughly 19 patients with stage I NSCLC were enrolled in Nanjing, China. Distant metastases were developed by four of the 19 patients after SBRT, at a median of 7 months, whereas no significant progression was observed in the other 15 patients. Image-guided IMRT or VMAT was used to deliver SBRT in 3 to 5 fractions at a biologically effective dose of at least 100 Gy. The cohort included about a dozen men and about six women, with a median age of almost 75 years and a range of roughly 53 to 85 years. Squamous cell carcinoma histology was identified in several patients, and adenocarcinoma histology was identified in twelve patients. For each of the roughly 20 patients, one blood sample was taken before SBRT and one after, so the study sequenced around 40 samples in total. Every patient was regarded as medically inoperable, because of comorbidities in over 10 cases and refusal of surgery in roughly seven cases. No patient received concurrent therapy alongside SBRT. This study profiled peripheral blood TCR beta repertoires from stage I NSCLC patients before and after stereotactic body radiotherapy and linked the repertoires to distant failure. Newly diagnosed primary stage I lung tumors were found in over eleven patients, while oligometastatic NSCLC after surgical resection of the primary tumor was found in a few. Results the study describes overall, beyond this receptor: A decrease in unique TCR clone counts was observed after SBRT (median about 9,400 before versus several thousand after; Wilcoxon paired P=0.011). Limitations of the study included a small cohort and short follow-up, and the study findings need independent validation. All reported P values were unadjusted for multiple comparisons. TRBV and TRBJ usage frequencies reportedly varied with metastasis status, involving two V genes at baseline and about 10 V and two J genes after SBRT. No determination of tumor specificity was made for expanded TCR clones. Post-SBRT Shannon entropy and its change from baseline were lower in patients who developed distant metastases; baseline Shannon entropy was not associated with metastases.

The CDR3 holds 15 amino acids from the cysteine to the phenylalanine. Kept here is only the CDR3 DNA, which spans 45 bases and is read in frame from base 1. Relative to germline, V is missing 6 bases and J is missing 3 bases, with 5 bases of the junction outside any gene match. From a lookup of the germline V gene, CDR1 and CDR2 are SGHTA and FQGNSA. In the case of this clonotype: No antigen is known for it. A far larger clone is a single base away, which makes a read error likely.

No patient had a history of other malignancies or prior chemotherapy or radiotherapy, and all had node-negative disease on CT and PET/CT. At each of two time points, roughly 5.7 milliliters of peripheral venous blood were collected into EDTA tubes. Ficoll-Paque Plus density-gradient centrifugation was used to isolate PBMCs. Right after collection, samples were kept at -80 degrees C until analysis. The TCR beta CDR3 region was amplified from genomic DNA by two rounds of multiplex PCR. The first PCR round used primers specific to each TRBV and TRBJ gene, and the primer sequences were filed in Chinese patent CN105087789A. Universal primers were used in the second round of PCR. The Roche High Pure PCR Template Preparation Kit was used to extract genomic DNA from frozen PBMCs. An Illumina HiSeq 3000 was used to sequence the libraries paired-end with 151 bp reads. In the authors' own workflow: CutAdapt was used to remove raw reads lacking the multiplex PCR primer sequences. Using PEAR, the high-quality paired reads were merged into contigs. By aligning each contig to reference sequences, MiXCR assigned the TRB V, D and J gene segments to that contig. CDR3 sequences were clustered by base quality and sequence similarity to remove sequencing errors. Diversity was measured as Shannon entropy normalized by the natural log of productive TCR sequence number. To get clonality, Shannon entropy was divided by the natural log of the number of unique clonotypes, and that result was subtracted from one. Using the Youden index from ROC curves, the researchers picked the repertoire-metric cut-offs for progression-free survival, and all analyses were carried out in R 3.5.3. TCRdb trimmed the raw reads at Q25, called clones with MiXCR and kept productive beta chains. CDR3 protein sequences are deduplicated, and each keeps its most common genes and DNA. These V and J calls originate from TCRdb's pipeline instead of the authors' own analysis. The sample profile shows about 51,000 distinct CDR3 sequences; less than 35% of them were found once. The ten biggest clones cover 8% to 9.5% of the sample.

The sequence was obtained from a donor of 50 years or more with non-small cell lung cancer. The rearranged segments are TRBV7-2 and TRBJ2-1; 10 nucleotides in the junction match TRBD1. The sample was PBMCs, taken before or after stereotactic body radiation therapy (not recorded which). The nucleotides read TGTGCCAGCAGACCCGGGACAGGGGTCTACAATGAGCAGTTCTTC. Translated, it gives CASRPGTGVYNEQFF. Extended through the reference TRBV7-2 and TRBJ2-1 proteins, this CDR3 yields the full variable domain: GAGVSQSPSNKVTEKGKDVELRCDPISGHTALYWYRQSLGQGLEFLIYFQGNSAPDKSGLPSDRFSAERTGGSVSTLTIQRTQQEDSAVYLCASRPGTGVYNEQFFGPGTRLTVL.